This T cell receptor beta chain was profiled in a study of T cell responses to AZD1222 COVID-19 vaccine. Regarding the study as a whole: CD4 TCRs associated with vaccination spanned spike, dominating at 160-218 and 743-854. Receipt of two AZD1222 doses was followed by a rise in Spike-specific TCR breadth and depth.

Data came from immunoSEQ multiplex PCR; TCRdb stores just in-frame clones and leaves some out. The sample consists of 140,000 to 150,000 clones, 82% of them appearing once. A word on this clone: As yet, its antigen is unknown.

This CDR3 comprises 13 residues. Trimming removed 3 bases from V and 4 bases from J, with 10 bases in between. Germline V lookup: CDR1 SGHRS, CDR2 YFSETQ. The rearrangement links TRBV5-1 to TRBJ1-1; possible D gene TRBD1, 5 bases. This sequence originates from an adult in good health. The specimen was peripheral blood, collected on day 0 of MenACWY control vaccination. CDR3 in DNA: TGCGCCAGCAGCTGGGCGGGGGGCACTGAAGCTTTCTTT. It yields the protein CASSWAGGTEAFF.